These T cell receptor beta chains were read from a single sample in a study of siplizumab effects on memory and regulatory T cells. Sequencing used immunoSEQ multiplex PCR; TCRdb keeps in-frame clones, though not all of them. The sample holds fewer than 85,000 clones, 95% seen once. Sequencing was done on a sample of CD8+ T cells sorted from blood. Every receptor here comes from a human donor in good health. The CDR3 runs from the conserved cysteine through the conserved F or W. Fields, in order: J gene, V gene, CDR3 length, D gene, clone size, CDR3 protein, CDR3 DNA. A D gene is named only where the DNA matches it firmly. Not all rows give a size; the values are once, few, many and, for expanded clones, a class.

J gene: TRBJ1-2
V gene: TRBV13
CDR3 length: 13
D gene: .
clone size: .
CDR3 protein: CASSFLGHPGYTF
CDR3 DNA: TGTGCCAGCAGCTTTCTGGGACACCCTGGCTACACCTTC

J gene: TRBJ1-5
V gene: TRBV9
CDR3 length: 15
D gene: .
clone size: .
CDR3 protein: CASSVGTGRGQPQHF
CDR3 DNA: TGTGCCAGCAGCGTAGGCACAGGCCGGGGACAGCCCCAGCATTTT

J gene: TRBJ1-2
V gene: TRBV27
CDR3 length: 15
D gene: .
clone size: .
CDR3 protein: CASSWGTGTDYGYTF
CDR3 DNA: TGTGCCAGCAGTTGGGGGACCGGGACGGACTATGGCTACACCTTC

J gene: TRBJ2-1
V gene: TRBV11-2
CDR3 length: 15
D gene: .
clone size: .
CDR3 protein: CASSLARGGGNEQFF
CDR3 DNA: TGTGCCAGCAGCTTAGCCCGGGGTGGGGGCAATGAGCAGTTCTTC

J gene: TRBJ2-7
V gene: TRBV15
CDR3 length: 12
D gene: .
clone size: once
CDR3 protein: CATSSTGSEQYF
CDR3 DNA: TGTGCCACCAGCAGTACAGGGTCCGAGCAGTACTTC

J gene: TRBJ2-1
V gene: TRBV27
CDR3 length: 13
D gene: TRBD1
clone size: .
CDR3 protein: CASSPGTAYEQFF
CDR3 DNA: TGTGCCAGCAGTCCTGGGACAGCTTATGAGCAGTTCTTC

J gene: TRBJ2-5
V gene: TRBV7-9
CDR3 length: 14
D gene: .
clone size: .
CDR3 protein: CASSLEYAGETQYF
CDR3 DNA: TGTGCCAGCAGCTTAGAGTATGCGGGAGAGACCCAGTACTTC

J gene: TRBJ1-2
V gene: TRBV11-3
CDR3 length: 13
D gene: TRBD1
clone size: .
CDR3 protein: CASSLQGAGGYTF
CDR3 DNA: TGTGCCAGCAGCTTGCAGGGGGCGGGTGGCTACACCTTC

J gene: TRBJ2-7
V gene: TRBV19
CDR3 length: 14
D gene: .
clone size: .
CDR3 protein: CASSIVSSSYEQYF
CDR3 DNA: TGTGCCAGTAGTATAGTTTCCTCGAGCTACGAGCAGTACTTC

J gene: TRBJ2-7
V gene: TRBV7-9
CDR3 length: 13
D gene: .
clone size: .
CDR3 protein: CASSGTDSYEQYF
CDR3 DNA: TGTGCCAGCAGTGGAACAGATTCCTACGAGCAGTACTTC

J gene: TRBJ2-1
V gene: TRBV7-3
CDR3 length: 15
D gene: TRBD1
clone size: .
CDR3 protein: CASSSRTGLYNEQFF
CDR3 DNA: TGTGCCAGCAGCTCCCGGACAGGGCTCTACAATGAGCAGTTCTTC

J gene: TRBJ2-1
V gene: TRBV25-1
CDR3 length: 10
D gene: .
clone size: .
CDR3 protein: CASSYNEQFF
CDR3 DNA: TGTGCCAGCAGTTACAATGAGCAGTTCTTC

J gene: TRBJ2-1
V gene: TRBV6-5
CDR3 length: 11
D gene: .
clone size: .
CDR3 protein: CASSSPYEQFF
CDR3 DNA: TGTGCCAGCAGTTCTCCGTATGAGCAGTTCTTC

J gene: TRBJ2-1
V gene: TRBV7-7
CDR3 length: 15
D gene: .
clone size: .
CDR3 protein: CASSPTPGRGDEQFF
CDR3 DNA: TGTGCTAGCAGCCCTACTCCGGGCAGGGGTGATGAGCAGTTCTTC

J gene: TRBJ2-3
V gene: TRBV9
CDR3 length: 15
D gene: .
clone size: .
CDR3 protein: CASSVGDPAGDTQYF
CDR3 DNA: TGTGCCAGCAGCGTGGGGGACCCTGCAGGGGATACGCAGTATTTT

J gene: TRBJ2-7
V gene: TRBV19
CDR3 length: 13
D gene: .
clone size: .
CDR3 protein: CASSGLTNYEQYF
CDR3 DNA: TGTGCCAGTAGTGGACTGACTAACTACGAGCAGTACTTC

J gene: TRBJ2-1
V gene: TRBV9
CDR3 length: 12
D gene: TRBD2
clone size: .
CDR3 protein: CASSGGRNEQFF
CDR3 DNA: TGTGCCAGCAGCGGCGGGAGGAATGAGCAGTTCTTC

J gene: TRBJ2-6
V gene: TRBV4-1
CDR3 length: 20
D gene: TRBD1
clone size: once
CDR3 protein: CASSQTRTGTGPPGANVLTF
CDR3 DNA: TGCGCCAGCAGCCAGACAAGGACCGGGACAGGTCCCCCCGGGGCCAACGTCCTGACTTTC

J gene: TRBJ2-5
V gene: TRBV19
CDR3 length: 16
D gene: TRBD2
clone size: .
CDR3 protein: CASSIIAGEGWETQYF
CDR3 DNA: TGTGCCAGTAGTATAATAGCGGGAGAGGGCTGGGAGACCCAGTACTTC

J gene: TRBJ2-5
V gene: TRBV6-5
CDR3 length: 14
D gene: .
clone size: .
CDR3 protein: CASSFLANQETQYF
CDR3 DNA: TGTGCCAGCAGTTTTCTAGCGAATCAAGAGACCCAGTACTTC

J gene: TRBJ2-2
V gene: TRBV11-2
CDR3 length: 19
D gene: .
clone size: .
CDR3 protein: CASSFGRTGNNLYTGELFF
CDR3 DNA: TGTGCCAGCAGCTTTGGACGCACAGGGAATAACCTCTACACCGGGGAGCTGTTTTTT

J gene: TRBJ2-5
V gene: TRBV5-8
CDR3 length: 15
D gene: TRBD2
clone size: .
CDR3 protein: CASSFSGRAVETQYF
CDR3 DNA: TGTGCCAGCAGCTTCAGCGGGAGGGCCGTAGAGACCCAGTACTTC

J gene: TRBJ2-7
V gene: TRBV2
CDR3 length: 16
D gene: TRBD2
clone size: .
CDR3 protein: CASRLIIREAPYEQYF
CDR3 DNA: TGTGCCAGCAGACTAATAATTCGGGAGGCCCCCTACGAGCAGTACTTC

J gene: TRBJ2-7
V gene: TRBV28
CDR3 length: 15
D gene: .
clone size: .
CDR3 protein: CASSLPRGSVNEQYF
CDR3 DNA: TGTGCCAGCAGTTTACCCCGGGGGAGTGTAAACGAGCAGTACTTC

J gene: TRBJ2-7
V gene: TRBV27
CDR3 length: 17
D gene: TRBD2
clone size: .
CDR3 protein: CASSFGSLAGQFYEQYF
CDR3 DNA: TGTGCCAGCAGTTTTGGGTCACTAGCGGGACAATTCTACGAGCAGTACTTC

J gene: TRBJ2-7
V gene: TRBV30
CDR3 length: 13
D gene: TRBD1
clone size: .
CDR3 protein: CAWTGTGAYEQYF
CDR3 DNA: TGTGCCTGGACCGGGACAGGGGCCTACGAGCAGTACTTC

J gene: TRBJ1-4
V gene: TRBV28
CDR3 length: 15
D gene: .
clone size: medium-sized
CDR3 protein: CASSLWESQGEKLFF
CDR3 DNA: TGTGCCAGCAGTTTATGGGAGTCCCAGGGGGAAAAACTGTTTTTT

J gene: TRBJ1-1
V gene: TRBV5-1
CDR3 length: 15
D gene: TRBD1
clone size: .
CDR3 protein: CASSLAQGEGTEAFF
CDR3 DNA: TGCGCCAGCAGCTTGGCTCAGGGGGAAGGGACTGAAGCTTTCTTT

J gene: TRBJ2-7
V gene: TRBV5-8
CDR3 length: 12
D gene: TRBD2
clone size: .
CDR3 protein: CASSFLADEQYF
CDR3 DNA: TGTGCCAGCAGCTTTCTAGCGGACGAGCAGTACTTC

J gene: TRBJ1-2
V gene: TRBV14
CDR3 length: 14
D gene: .
clone size: .
CDR3 protein: CASSQAMANYGYTF
CDR3 DNA: TGTGCCAGCAGCCAAGCGATGGCCAACTATGGCTACACCTTC

J gene: TRBJ2-7
V gene: TRBV29-1
CDR3 length: 10
D gene: .
clone size: .
CDR3 protein: CSATMSEQYF
CDR3 DNA: TGCAGCGCTACAATGAGCGAGCAGTACTTC

J gene: TRBJ2-7
V gene: TRBV7-6
CDR3 length: 12
D gene: .
clone size: .
CDR3 protein: CASRGPEGEQYF
CDR3 DNA: TGTGCCAGCAGGGGCCCTGAGGGCGAGCAGTACTTC

J gene: TRBJ1-1
V gene: TRBV11-3
CDR3 length: 16
D gene: TRBD1
clone size: .
CDR3 protein: CASSHGTGGGNAEAFF
CDR3 DNA: TGTGCCAGCAGCCACGGGACAGGGGGCGGTAACGCTGAAGCTTTCTTT

J gene: TRBJ2-7
V gene: TRBV2
CDR3 length: 17
D gene: TRBD2
clone size: .
CDR3 protein: CASRGANSGSGAYEQYF
CDR3 DNA: TGTGCCAGCAGGGGGGCTAATAGCGGGAGTGGGGCCTACGAGCAGTACTTC

J gene: TRBJ2-3
V gene: TRBV7-9
CDR3 length: 16
D gene: TRBD2
clone size: .
CDR3 protein: CASSLLAGNITDTQYF
CDR3 DNA: TGTGCCAGCAGCTTACTAGCGGGGAACATCACAGATACGCAGTATTTT

J gene: TRBJ2-3
V gene: TRBV7-6
CDR3 length: 16
D gene: .
clone size: once
CDR3 protein: CATSGPESPEADTQYF
CDR3 DNA: TGTGCCACAAGCGGCCCGGAGAGCCCCGAGGCGGATACGCAGTATTTT

J gene: TRBJ2-2
V gene: TRBV9
CDR3 length: 13
D gene: .
clone size: few
CDR3 protein: CASSGAGTGELFF
CDR3 DNA: TGTGCCAGCAGCGGGGCAGGCACCGGGGAGCTGTTTTTT

J gene: TRBJ2-3
V gene: TRBV4-1
CDR3 length: 15
D gene: TRBD2
clone size: .
CDR3 protein: CASSPGTSGTDTQYF
CDR3 DNA: TGCGCCAGCAGCCCCGGGACTAGCGGCACAGATACGCAGTATTTT

J gene: TRBJ1-1
V gene: TRBV10-3
CDR3 length: 16
D gene: .
clone size: once
CDR3 protein: CAIKAQVGREVTEAFF
CDR3 DNA: TGTGCCATCAAGGCTCAGGTGGGCAGGGAAGTCACTGAAGCTTTCTTT

J gene: TRBJ1-2
V gene: TRBV28
CDR3 length: 13
D gene: .
clone size: .
CDR3 protein: CASSFHQGNGYTF
CDR3 DNA: TGTGCCAGCAGTTTTCATCAGGGGAACGGCTACACCTTC

J gene: TRBJ2-2
V gene: TRBV7-6
CDR3 length: 16
D gene: TRBD2
clone size: .
CDR3 protein: CASSPGLAGATGELFF
CDR3 DNA: TGTGCCAGCAGCCCCGGACTAGCGGGAGCTACCGGGGAGCTGTTTTTT

J gene: TRBJ2-1
V gene: TRBV5-1
CDR3 length: 16
D gene: .
clone size: .
CDR3 protein: CASSLLGSEYHNEQFF
CDR3 DNA: TGCGCCAGCAGCTTGTTAGGTAGCGAGTACCACAATGAGCAGTTCTTC

J gene: TRBJ2-5
V gene: TRBV5-1
CDR3 length: 15
D gene: TRBD1
clone size: .
CDR3 protein: CASSAGQGEKETQYF
CDR3 DNA: TGCGCCAGCAGCGCCGGACAGGGGGAGAAGGAGACCCAGTACTTC

J gene: TRBJ1-4
V gene: TRBV7-9
CDR3 length: 15
D gene: .
clone size: .
CDR3 protein: CASSPAGAFNEKLFF
CDR3 DNA: TGTGCCAGCAGCCCTGCGGGGGCCTTTAATGAAAAACTGTTTTTT

J gene: TRBJ2-4
V gene: TRBV19
CDR3 length: 17
D gene: .
clone size: .
CDR3 protein: CASSLSSSPSTKNIQYF
CDR3 DNA: TGTGCCAGTAGTCTTTCCTCGAGCCCAAGTACCAAAAACATTCAGTACTTC

J gene: TRBJ2-3
V gene: TRBV27
CDR3 length: 19
D gene: TRBD2
clone size: .
CDR3 protein: CASSLRSLAGGELADTQYF
CDR3 DNA: TGTGCCAGCAGTTTAAGGAGTCTAGCGGGAGGGGAGTTGGCAGATACGCAGTATTTT

J gene: TRBJ2-5
V gene: TRBV7-9
CDR3 length: 13
D gene: .
clone size: .
CDR3 protein: CASSLVGQETQYF
CDR3 DNA: TGTGCCAGCAGCTTAGTCGGGCAAGAGACCCAGTACTTC

J gene: TRBJ2-7
V gene: TRBV19
CDR3 length: 16
D gene: TRBD2
clone size: .
CDR3 protein: CASSPTSGAGWREQYF
CDR3 DNA: TGTGCCAGTAGCCCGACTAGCGGGGCCGGTTGGAGAGAGCAGTACTTC

J gene: TRBJ1-2
V gene: TRBV9
CDR3 length: 19
D gene: .
clone size: .
CDR3 protein: CASSVATNLGGKANYGYTF
CDR3 DNA: TGTGCCAGCAGCGTAGCTACTAATCTAGGGGGAAAAGCTAACTATGGCTACACCTTC

J gene: TRBJ1-2
V gene: TRBV14
CDR3 length: 16
D gene: TRBD1
clone size: .
CDR3 protein: CASSQGGTGVYYGYTF
CDR3 DNA: TGTGCCAGCAGCCAAGGTGGGACAGGCGTGTACTATGGCTACACCTTC

J gene: TRBJ2-1
V gene: TRBV27
CDR3 length: 15
D gene: TRBD2
clone size: .
CDR3 protein: CASSLLLAVYNEQFF
CDR3 DNA: TGTGCCAGCAGTTTACTACTAGCGGTATACAATGAGCAGTTCTTC

J gene: TRBJ2-1
V gene: TRBV4-1
CDR3 length: 16
D gene: TRBD2
clone size: .
CDR3 protein: CASSHTGTSVKNEQFF
CDR3 DNA: TGCGCCAGCAGCCATACCGGGACTAGCGTGAAGAATGAGCAGTTCTTC

J gene: TRBJ1-2
V gene: TRBV21-1
CDR3 length: 13
D gene: .
clone size: .
CDR3 protein: CASSAGGEHGYTF
CDR3 DNA: TGTGCCAGCAGCGCGGGGGGCGAGCATGGCTACACCTTC

J gene: TRBJ1-1
V gene: TRBV28
CDR3 length: 16
D gene: TRBD1
clone size: .
CDR3 protein: CASSLQGGRLDTEAFF
CDR3 DNA: TGTGCCAGCAGTTTACAGGGGGGTCGGTTGGACACTGAAGCTTTCTTT

J gene: TRBJ1-1
V gene: TRBV19
CDR3 length: 14
D gene: .
clone size: .
CDR3 protein: CASSNQGGGTEAFF
CDR3 DNA: TGTGCCAGTAGTAATCAGGGCGGAGGCACTGAAGCTTTCTTT